The next 14 T cell receptor beta chains were all read from a single sample in a study of beta chain features in type 1 diabetes. Study-level findings and limits: Moderate yet significant TCRB CDR3 shortening was seen in Type 1 diabetes patients in all four CD4+ subsets.

Expressed TCRB transcripts were sequenced after all isolated RNA was converted to cDNA. Clones were sequenced by immunoSEQ multiplex PCR, and TCRdb holds only the in-frame ones, with some missing. The sample lists a few hundred thousand clones; 16% were seen once. Antigen specificity for these receptors is unknown. Specimen: naive CD4+ T cells from blood. Receptors originate from a man aged 25 to 40 with type 1 diabetes.

In DNA, the CDR3 is TGTGCCAGCAGTTCCGGGACCAAGAATCAGTACTTC. Translated, it gives CASSSGTKNQYF. The V call is TRBV28, the J call TRBJ2-4; D tentatively reads TRBD1 or TRBD2 (5 bases each). V shed 4 bases and J shed 12 bases, with 13 bases lying between them. Germline assignment: CDR1 MDHEN and CDR2 SYDVKM. This CDR3 region has 12 residues.

This clone was picked up a small number of times. V is TRBV6-1 and J is TRBJ2-6; 9 bases are shared with TRBD2. V gave up 7 bases and J gave up 4 bases; unmatched junction bases: 5. The V gene's germline CDR1 is MNHNS and CDR2 SASEGT. This CDR3 region has 15 residues. CDR3 sequence (DNA): TGTGCCAGCAACTCTGGGACTAGCGGGGCCAACGTCCTGACTTTC. Translated: CASNSGTSGANVLTF.

The rearrangement joins TRBV28 to TRBJ2-7, with D hard to call. Germline assignment: CDR1 MDHEN and CDR2 SYDVKM. This CDR3 has 12 amino acids. Trimming removed 1 base from V and 6 bases from J, with 7 bases in between. CDR3 nucleotide sequence: TGTGCCAGCAGTTTATCTACGGCCGAGCAGTACTTC. Amino acids: CASSLSTAEQYF.

This clone was counted a few times. Additional DNA sequences in this sample encode the identical CDR3. The rearrangement uses TRBV30 and TRBJ2-7, with D uncertain. Between the trimmed V and J ends, which lost 2 bases and 4 bases, there was a span of 6 bases. CDR1 and CDR2 from the germline V gene are GTSNPN and SVGIG (reference sequence). This CDR3 comprises 11 residues. CDR3 protein: CAWSSAYEQYF. The CDR3 DNA reads as TGTGCCTGGAGTTCAGCGTACGAGCAGTACTTC.

This clone was detected only a few times. This rearrangement joins TRBV29-1 to TRBJ2-7; 7 nucleotides agree with TRBD1. The germline gives CDR1 SQVTM, CDR2 ANQGSEA. Germline trimming cut 7 bases from V and 2 bases from J; bases unmatched to any gene: 8. This CDR3 is 13 amino acids long. The CDR3 DNA sequence: TGCAGCGGTGGTTCGGGACAGCCCTACGAGCAGTACTTC. It codes for CSGGSGQPYEQYF.

The CDR3 spells CATGVGRGSTDTQYF. For the CDR3, the DNA is TGTGCCACCGGGGTTGGGAGGGGCAGCACAGATACGCAGTATTTT. The chain employs TRBV7-2 and TRBJ2-3; 7 bases are shared with TRBD2. Germline CDR1 and CDR2: SGHTA and FQGNSA. This CDR3 region has 15 residues. Trimming removed 10 bases from V and 0 bases from J; junction bases left unmatched: 10.

Remarks on this clone: This sample also contains other DNA sequences that code for the same CDR3. The rearrangement links TRBV29-1 to TRBJ2-3; 7 positions match TRBD2. Germline V gene data show CDR1 as SQVTM and CDR2 as ANQGSEA. Germline trimming cut 4 bases from V and 1 base from J; bases unmatched to any gene: 2. This CDR3 has 13 residues. CDR3 nucleotides: TGCAGCGTTGCTAGCGGAGGCACAGATACGCAGTATTTT. This translates into CSVASGGTDTQYF.

The V call is TRBV7-9, the J call TRBJ2-7; 9 nucleotides agree with TRBD2. The germline gives CDR1 SEHNR, CDR2 FQNEAQ (reference sequence). After removal of 5 bases from V and 1 base from J, the junction contained 15 bases not matched to a gene. The CDR3 is made up of 18 amino acids. The CDR3 is CASSLKAVSGSRSYEQYF. The DNA for the CDR3 is TGTGCCAGCAGCCTAAAGGCCGTTAGCGGGAGTAGGTCCTACGAGCAGTACTTC.

This clone was found a few times. Written as DNA, the CDR3 is TGTGCCAGCAAGCGGGAGTTGAGCACAGATACGCAGTATTTT. Translated, it gives CASKRELSTDTQYF. V is TRBV6-1 and J is TRBJ2-3, with 8 bases matching TRBD2. CDR1 is MNHNS, CDR2 SASEGT, per germline. The CDR3 covers 14 residues. V shed 7 bases, J shed 0 bases, and the junction held 3 bases outside the gene matches.

This clone came up a few times. The chain is built from TRBV5-1 and TRBJ2-6; D not certain. The CDR3 contains 15 residues. The germline gives CDR1 SGHRS, CDR2 YFSETQ. V was trimmed by 1 base and J by 0 bases, leaving 5 bases between them. CDR3 nucleotide sequence: TGCGCCAGCAGCTTGCTGATCTCTGGGGCCAACGTCCTGACTTTC. Amino acid sequence: CASSLLISGANVLTF.

This clone was found a few times. This chain connects TRBV14 to TRBJ2-7; TRBD1 might be the D (5 bases). The V gene's germline CDR1 is SGHDN and CDR2 FVKESK. CDR3 size: 15 residues. Trimming left V 2 bases short and J 2 bases short, with 13 bases between. CDR3: CASSQWGSLPYEQYF. Here the CDR3 DNA reads TGTGCCAGCAGCCAATGGGGCAGCCTACCCTACGAGCAGTACTTC.

V gene TRBV29-1 combines with J gene TRBJ2-3; TRBD2 agrees at 8 bases. The CDR3 contains 15 residues. V was pared by 5 bases and J by 5 bases, with 12 bases of the junction left unmatched. Per the germline V gene, CDR1 is SQVTM and CDR2 is ANQGSEA. The CDR3 loop reads CSVRSTSEGGDTQYF. The CDR3 nucleotides are TGCAGCGTTCGTTCGACTAGCGAGGGAGGAGATACGCAGTATTTT.

The rearrangement uses TRBV27 and TRBJ2-3; D remains unclear. The V and J ends lost 6 bases and 2 bases respectively, with 12 bases between them. The CDR3 runs to 14 residues. Germline-derived CDR1 and CDR2 are MNHEY and SMNVEV (reference sequence). This CDR3 is CASRLLISTDTQYF. The DNA for the CDR3 is TGTGCCAGCAGATTACTGATTTCCACAGATACGCAGTATTTT.

There are a few counts of this clone. V gene TRBV6-1 combines with J gene TRBJ2-5; no clear D gene. Trimming took off 7 bases at V and 2 bases at J, with 14 bases between the two ends. The germline gives CDR1 MNHNS, CDR2 SASEGT. The CDR3 contains 14 residues. CDR3 sequence (DNA): TGTGCCAGCAAATCCCCCCGACGGCAAGAGACCCAGTACTTC. Protein sequence: CASKSPRRQETQYF.